This is a list of T cell receptor beta chains from one sample in a study of blood T cell repertoires in COVID-19. Clones were read by immunoSEQ multiplex PCR, and TCRdb kept only the in-frame ones, dropping some. Of 62,000 or so clones listed, roughly 80% are singletons. Sequencing input: PBMCs or T cells enriched from blood (not recorded which). All receptors derive from a woman in her forties with acute COVID-19. Each CDR3 is given with its conserved first and last residue. The order of the fields is D gene, V gene, J gene, clone size, CDR3 protein, CDR3 DNA. The D gene is left open where the match is weak. Some rows have no size entry. The others give once, few or many, or a class for an expanded clone.

>TRBD1|TRBV5-8|TRBJ2-2|few
CASSLGQGYTGELFF
TGTGCCAGCAGCTTGGGACAGGGGTACACCGGGGAGCTGTTTTTT
>TRBD1|TRBV5-1|TRBJ2-5|.
CASSLEGQAQETQYF
TGCGCCAGCAGCTTGGAGGGACAGGCCCAAGAGACCCAGTACTTC
>TRBD2|TRBV4-1|TRBJ2-4|.
CASSQVLAGVAKNIQYF
TGCGCCAGCAGCCAAGTTCTAGCGGGAGTAGCCAAAAACATTCAGTACTTC
>TRBD1|TRBV5-6|TRBJ2-5|.
CASSLERGQGAETQYF
TGTGCCAGCAGCTTGGAAAGGGGACAGGGCGCGGAGACCCAGTACTTC
>TRBD2|TRBV7-2|TRBJ2-5|.
CASSTTSGVETQYF
TGTGCCAGCAGCACGACTAGCGGGGTAGAGACCCAGTACTTC
>TRBD2|TRBV3-1/TRBV3-2|TRBJ2-1|.
CASCAGGPNEQFF
TGTGCCAGCTGCGCGGGGGGGCCCAATGAGCAGTTCTTC
>TRBD2|TRBV10-1|TRBJ2-3|.
CARLRELGTDTQYF
TGCGCCAGACTGCGGGAGTTGGGCACAGATACGCAGTATTTT
>TRBD1|TRBV28|TRBJ1-1|.
CASSLLGTGGPNTEAFF
TGTGCCAGCAGTTTGTTGGGGACAGGGGGCCCGAACACTGAAGCTTTCTTT
>TRBD2|TRBV2|TRBJ2-4|.
CASRDPGTSGTGLNIQYF
TGTGCCAGCAGAGACCCCGGGACTAGCGGGACGGGATTAAACATTCAGTACTTC
>.|TRBV11-3|TRBJ1-1|.
CASSSITGSGTEAFF
TGTGCCAGCAGCTCGATTACAGGGAGTGGCACTGAAGCTTTCTTT
>.|TRBV27|TRBJ2-7|few
CASSSGTGYSYEQYF
TGTGCCAGCAGCAGCGGGACAGGCTATAGCTACGAGCAGTACTTC
>TRBD1|TRBV2|TRBJ2-1|.
CASSGTGNYNEQFF
TGTGCCAGCAGTGGGACAGGGAATTACAATGAGCAGTTCTTC
>TRBD1|TRBV6-2/TRBV6-3|TRBJ2-2|.
CASSVWTGGHGELFF
TGTGCCAGCAGTGTTTGGACAGGGGGGCACGGGGAGCTGTTTTTT
>TRBD1|TRBV5-4|TRBJ2-3|.
CASSLESGGGPDTQYF
TGTGCCAGCAGCTTGGAATCAGGGGGCGGCCCAGATACGCAGTATTTT
>.|TRBV27|TRBJ2-2|few
CASSPVVRGTGELFF
TGTGCCAGCAGTCCCGTCGTCCGCGGGACCGGGGAGCTGTTTTTT
>.|TRBV9|TRBJ2-1|.
CASSVPTRHEQFF
TGTGCCAGCAGCGTGCCGACAAGGCATGAGCAGTTCTTC
>.|TRBV6-2/TRBV6-3|TRBJ2-1|.
CASSYLGTPEGIEQFF
TGTGCCAGCAGTTACCTCGGGACTCCGGAGGGCATTGAGCAGTTCTTC
>.|TRBV3-1/TRBV3-2|TRBJ1-2|.
CASSQGVGAYGYTF
TGTGCCAGCAGCCAAGGTGTAGGAGCTTATGGCTACACCTTC
>TRBD2|TRBV6-4|TRBJ2-7|.
CASSDDSGRAPRLYF
TGTGCCAGCAGTGACGATAGCGGGAGGGCCCCCCGCCTGTACTTC
>.|TRBV24-1|TRBJ2-3|.
CATSVPRGSADTQYF
TGTGCCACCAGTGTCCCACGGGGGTCGGCAGATACGCAGTATTTT
>.|TRBV19|TRBJ1-2|once
CASRILGGDGYTF
TGTGCCAGTCGCATCCTGGGGGGAGATGGCTACACCTTC
>.|TRBV2|TRBJ1-1|few
CASSDSSMKNTEAFF
TGTGCCAGCAGTGATAGTAGCATGAAGAACACTGAAGCTTTCTTT
>TRBD1|TRBV18|TRBJ1-1|.
CASSPGQTNTEAFF
TGTGCCAGCTCACCGGGACAGACGAACACTGAAGCTTTCTTT
>TRBD1|TRBV5-1|TRBJ1-2|.
CASSSDRGLIGYTF
TGCGCCAGCAGCTCCGACAGGGGCTTGATTGGCTACACCTTC
>.|TRBV28|TRBJ1-1|.
CASSFRGAFAEAFF
TGTGCCAGCAGTTTCCGGGGGGCGTTCGCTGAAGCTTTCTTT
>.|TRBV19|TRBJ2-7|.
CASSIFGSSYEQYF
TGTGCCAGTAGTATTTTCGGGAGCTCCTACGAGCAGTACTTC
>.|TRBV9|TRBJ2-3|.
CASSVGSRTDTQYF
TGTGCCAGCAGCGTTGGCTCACGCACAGATACGCAGTATTTT
>.|TRBV4-1|TRBJ2-1|once
CASSQDPGAQYNEQFF
TGCGCCAGCAGCCAAGATCCAGGGGCACAGTACAATGAGCAGTTCTTC
>.|TRBV7-8|TRBJ1-6|.
CASSLRHPYNSPLHF
TGTGCCAGCAGCCTGCGACACCCCTATAATTCACCCCTCCACTTT
>.|TRBV11-2|TRBJ1-6|.
CASSPDSRGNSPLHF
TGTGCCAGCAGCCCGGACTCCAGGGGAAATTCACCCCTCCACTTT
>.|TRBV7-3|TRBJ2-7|.
CASSSQVNEQYF
TGTGCCAGCAGCTCACAGGTCAACGAGCAGTACTTC
>TRBD2|TRBV7-7|TRBJ2-2|.
CASSLGVTSGNTGELFF
TGTGCTAGCAGCTTAGGGGTGACTAGCGGGAACACCGGGGAGCTGTTTTTT
>.|TRBV3-1/TRBV3-2|TRBJ2-3|.
CASSPYKDTQYF
TGTGCCAGCAGCCCCTATAAGGATACGCAGTATTTT
>TRBD2|TRBV27|TRBJ2-1|.
CASSLGTSGYGEQFF
TGTGCCAGCAGTTTAGGGACTAGCGGGTATGGTGAGCAGTTCTTC
>.|TRBV9|TRBJ1-2|.
CASSVGQIDYTF
TGTGCCAGCAGCGTAGGGCAAATTGACTACACCTTC
>.|TRBV5-1|TRBJ2-7|once
CASSRSGGGDEQYF
TGCGCCAGCAGCCGGTCGGGAGGGGGCGACGAGCAGTACTTC
>TRBD1|TRBV28|TRBJ1-2|.
CASSPQGAGYGYTF
TGTGCCAGCAGTCCCCAGGGGGCGGGCTATGGCTACACCTTC
>TRBD2|TRBV5-1|TRBJ2-3|.
CASRVTASLAGGQDTQYF
TGCGCCAGCAGGGTGACAGCTTCCCTAGCGGGGGGACAAGATACGCAGTATTTT
>TRBD2|TRBV3-1/TRBV3-2|TRBJ2-2|.
CASSPSGLGELFF
TGTGCCAGCAGCCCTAGCGGGCTCGGGGAGCTGTTTTTT
>TRBD2|TRBV14|TRBJ2-4|.
CASSQDLSGTAKNIQYF
TGTGCCAGCAGCCAAGATCTTAGCGGGACAGCCAAAAACATTCAGTACTTC
>.|TRBV7-9|TRBJ1-2|.
CASSLSFPANYGYTF
TGTGCCAGCAGCCTGTCATTTCCAGCTAACTATGGCTACACCTTC
>.|TRBV12-3/TRBV12-4|TRBJ1-5|once
CATGPWTGQPQHF
TGTGCCACCGGACCGTGGACTGGTCAGCCCCAGCATTTT
>TRBD2|TRBV11-3|TRBJ2-1|.
CASSLEAGEGFHNEQFF
TGTGCCAGCAGCTTAGAAGCGGGGGAGGGCTTCCACAATGAGCAGTTCTTC
>.|TRBV19|TRBJ1-1|.
CASSISFRGNTEAFF
TGTGCCAGTAGTATTTCCTTTCGGGGGAACACTGAAGCTTTCTTT
>TRBD1|TRBV10-3|TRBJ2-2|.
CAIGGQGAGGELFF
TGTGCCATCGGGGGACAGGGGGCTGGCGGGGAGCTGTTTTTT
>.|TRBV2|TRBJ1-5|.
CASRAGGLLAQPQHF
TGTGCCAGCCGCGCGGGGGGCCTTCTTGCACAGCCCCAGCATTTT
>.|TRBV18|TRBJ1-3|.
CASSGDSGNTIYF
TGTGCCAGCTCAGGCGACAGTGGAAACACCATATATTTT
>.|TRBV15|TRBJ1-4|.
CATSRAWGEGEKLFF
TGTGCCACCAGCAGGGCCTGGGGGGAAGGGGAAAAACTGTTTTTT
>.|TRBV28|TRBJ2-3|.
CASTQFIWLGATDTQYF
TGTGCCAGCACCCAGTTTATCTGGTTGGGGGCCACAGATACGCAGTATTTT
>TRBD1|TRBV28|TRBJ1-2|few
CASSFPPSGTGEYGYTF
TGTGCCAGCAGTTTCCCTCCTTCCGGGACAGGGGAGTATGGCTACACCTTC
>TRBD2|TRBV5-8|TRBJ2-1|.
CASSMTGLAGMNEQFF
TGTGCCAGCAGCATGACGGGACTAGCGGGAATGAATGAGCAGTTCTTC